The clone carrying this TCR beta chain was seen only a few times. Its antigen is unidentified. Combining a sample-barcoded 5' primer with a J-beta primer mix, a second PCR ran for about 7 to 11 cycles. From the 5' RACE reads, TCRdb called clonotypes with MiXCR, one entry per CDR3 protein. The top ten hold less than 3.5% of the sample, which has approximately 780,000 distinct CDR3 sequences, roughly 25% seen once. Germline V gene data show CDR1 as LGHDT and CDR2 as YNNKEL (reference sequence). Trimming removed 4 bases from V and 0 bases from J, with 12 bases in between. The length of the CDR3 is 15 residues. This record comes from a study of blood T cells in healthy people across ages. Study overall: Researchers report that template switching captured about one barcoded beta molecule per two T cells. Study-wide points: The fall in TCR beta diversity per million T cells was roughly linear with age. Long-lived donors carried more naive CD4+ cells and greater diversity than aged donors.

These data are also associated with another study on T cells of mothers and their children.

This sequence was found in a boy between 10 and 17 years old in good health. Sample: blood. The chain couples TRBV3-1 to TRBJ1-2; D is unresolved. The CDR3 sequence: CASSPAASANYGYTF. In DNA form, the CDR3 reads TGTGCCAGCAGCCCAGCAGCCTCCGCTAACTATGGCTACACCTTC.